Each of the 9 T cell receptor beta chains below was sequenced from the same sample in a study of HIV-infected patients and healthy controls. 500 ng RNA was reverse transcribed with alpha and beta constant-region primers. Each of the alpha and beta chains got its own library through chain-specific third strand synthesis with indices. One entry per CDR3 protein, called by TCRdb with MiXCR from the 5' RACE reads. The data hold around 6,000 distinct CDR3 sequences, with roughly 25% observed a single time. Whole blood was used without fractionation, so all unsorted peripheral T cells were included. The starting material was blood, obtained before antiretroviral therapy. The source of these receptors is an adult with HIV infection.

The chain joins TRBV7-9 to TRBJ2-7, with 9 bases that match TRBD2. V was pared by 4 bases and J by 10 bases, with 2 bases of the junction left unmatched. Looked up from germline, CDR1 is SEHNR and CDR2 is FQNEAQ (reference sequence). The CDR3 totals 11 residues. CDR3 coding DNA: TGTGCCAGCAGCTCGGGGACTAGCCAGTACTTC. It is translated as CASSSGTSQYF.

This clonotype counts as medium-sized (0.01 to 0.1%). This chain links TRBV9 with TRBJ2-7; tentatively, D is TRBD1 or TRBD2 (5 bases each). Trimming removed 0 bases from V and 0 bases from J, with 10 bases in between. Germline V gene data show CDR1 as SGDLS and CDR2 as YYNGEE. The CDR3 spans 15 residues. The CDR3, as DNA: TGTGCCAGCAGCGTAGGGAACGGGGCCTCCTACGAGCAGTACTTC. It translates to CASSVGNGASYEQYF.

The chain combines TRBV21-1 with TRBJ1-5; the listed D gene, TRBD1, was not tested against the DNA. TRBV21-1 is noted as a pseudogene. This CDR3 is 17 amino acids long. CDR3 in DNA: TGTGCCAGCAGCGCCACAGCAGACACACGGGGGAATCAGCCCCAGCATTTT. Translation: CASSATADTRGNQPQHF.

This clonotype was detected only a few times. The chain is built from TRBV10-2 and TRBJ2-7; TRBD1 is a possible D gene (5 bases). In germline, CDR1 is WSHSY, CDR2 SAAADI. The V gene lost 3 bases and the J gene lost 3 bases, with 12 bases spanning the gap. The CDR3 is 14 amino acids. The DNA for the CDR3 is TGCGCCAGCAGTGATTCGGAAGGGGACTACGAGCAGTACTTC. Its protein is CASSDSEGDYEQYF.

This clonotype was recorded many times. This chain connects TRBV20-1 to TRBJ1-2; no reliable D call. CDR3 length equals 16 residues. CDR1 and CDR2 (germline): DFQATT, SNEGSKA (reference sequence). With 0 bases removed from V and 7 bases from J, the gap between germline ends came to 21 bases. The CDR3 loop is CSARDQVNSNEGGYTF. DNA for the CDR3: TGCAGTGCTAGAGATCAAGTGAACTCCAACGAGGGTGGCTACACCTTC.

This clonotype was counted between two and nine times. This chain uses TRBV19 with TRBJ2-3; no reliable D call. Germline-derived CDR1 and CDR2 are LNHDA and SQIVND (reference sequence). Trimming removed 1 base at V and 0 bases at J, with 8 bases between. CDR3 size: 15 residues. This CDR3 reads CASSIGQLSTDTQYF. CDR3 DNA: TGTGCCAGTAGTATAGGGCAGCTTAGCACAGATACGCAGTATTTT.

This clonotype was seen ten or more times. The rearrangement joins TRBV5-4 to TRBJ1-5; D not certain. The length of the CDR3 is 15 residues. Germline CDR1 and CDR2: SGHNT and YYREEE (reference sequence). The V end lost 3 bases, the J end lost 5 bases, and 15 bases lay between the germline ends. The CDR3 DNA reads as TGTGCCAGCAGCTCGGGTGAGGCAGGCGATCAGCCCCAGCATTTT. Amino acids: CASSSGEAGDQPQHF.

At least ten counts were recorded for this clonotype. CDR3 region: CASSYGTSGDEQYF. In DNA form, the CDR3 reads TGTGCCAGCAGTTACGGGACTAGCGGGGACGAGCAGTACTTC. The genes are TRBV7-2 and TRBJ2-7; TRBD2 matches 13 bases. V lost 6 bases to trimming and J lost 5 bases; unmatched junction nucleotides: 4. This CDR3 has 14 residues. Germline V lookup: CDR1 SGHTA, CDR2 FQGNSA.

The J gene is TRBJ2-5, the V gene TRBV25-1; D uncertain. V was trimmed by 4 bases and J by 2 bases, leaving 20 bases between them. CDR1 MGHDK and CDR2 SYGVNS come from the germline V gene. The CDR3 covers 17 residues. The CDR3: CASSVWAGGLSQETQYF. CDR3 nucleotides: TGTGCCAGCAGTGTTTGGGCAGGTGGCCTTAGTCAAGAGACCCAGTACTTC. The full variable domain, its missing parts supplied by reference TRBV25-1 and TRBJ2-5, is EADIYQTPRYLVIGTGKKITLECSQTMGHDKMYWYQQDPGMELHLIHYSYGVNSTEKGDLSSESTVSRIRTEHFPLTLESARPSHTSQYLCASSVWAGGLSQETQYFGPGTRLLVL.